This T cell receptor beta chain comes out of a study of blood T cell repertoires in COVID-19. Across the whole study: The United States, Italy and Spain provided the acute and convalescent COVID-19 samples. T cells, B-cell-depleted T cells, or PBMCs supplied cDNA or gDNA.

The CDR3 consists of 13 residues. CDR1 and CDR2 from the germline V gene are SGHRS and YFSETQ. Between the trimmed V and J ends, which lost 0 bases and 6 bases, there was a span of 10 bases. Method: immunoSEQ multiplex PCR; TCRdb's copy keeps in-frame clones and lacks some. The sample carries about 210,000 clones, around 82% recorded once. This TCR was sampled from a woman between 40 and 50 years old with acute or convalescent COVID-19. Sequenced: peripheral blood. This chain links TRBV5-1 with TRBJ2-7; D may be TRBD2 (5 bases). In DNA form, the CDR3 reads TGCGCCAGCAGCTTGGGGAGGTTGAGCGAGCAGTACTTC. Translation: CASSLGRLSEQYF.